This T cell receptor (beta chain) was sequenced for a study of blood T cells in healthy people across ages. Through a sample-barcoded 5' primer and a J-beta primer mix, a second PCR was run for roughly 7 to 11 cycles. One entry per CDR3 protein, called by TCRdb with MiXCR from the 5' RACE reads. The sample lists around 1,800,000 distinct CDR3 sequences, roughly 43% occurring once. CDR3 size: 16 residues. Trimming stripped 4 bases from V and 0 bases from J, with 15 bases between. In germline, CDR1 is SGHTA, CDR2 FQGNSA. This clonotype was found a few times. The sample comprised blood. The chain joins TRBV7-2 to TRBJ1-2; TRBD1 might be the D (6 bases). The sequence came from a human donor in good health. CDR3 sequence reads: CASSSRGGRTNYGYTF. Written as DNA, the CDR3 is TGTGCCAGCAGCTCAAGAGGGGGGAGGACTAACTATGGCTACACCTTC.